This T cell receptor beta chain was captured by sequencing in a study of OX40 agonist ivuxolimab in advanced cancers. The wider study: The dose-escalation cohort had hepatocellular carcinoma, melanoma, renal cell or head and neck cancer.

Note on this clone: Its antigen is undetermined.

This CDR3 comprises 14 residues. Germline V gene data show CDR1 as LNHDA and CDR2 as SQIVND (reference sequence). Between the trimmed V and J ends, which lost 3 bases and 1 base, there was a span of 9 bases. The assay was immunoSEQ multiplex PCR, and TCRdb's table has in-frame clones only and misses some. The sample lists tens of thousands of clones, more than 70% occurring once. The study, taken as a whole, reports: CD4+ T cells averaged fewer expanded clones than CD8+ T cells.

The receptor comes from an adult with an advanced solid tumor such as melanoma, head and neck, liver or kidney cancer. The chain combines TRBV19 with TRBJ1-1; D ambiguous. Sample: CD4+ or CD8+ T cells sorted from blood, taken in a trial of the OX40 agonist ivuxolimab. This CDR3 reads CASSIWDKNTEAFF. CDR3 in DNA: TGTGCCAGTAGTATTTGGGATAAGAACACTGAAGCTTTCTTT.